Listed here are 2 T cell receptor beta chains from one sample, sequenced in a study of T-cell memory formation after mild COVID-19. TCRdb itself ran the 5' RACE reads through MiXCR, one entry per CDR3 protein. Counted here are 400,000 to 550,000 distinct CDR3 sequences, nearly 25% occurring once; the ten biggest clones make up under 15%. Sequencing was done on a sample of PBMCs or a T cell subset sorted from them (not recorded which). The receptors come from an adult woman who had mild COVID-19 (a few samples of this study predate the infection). Cell type and time point are not known.

On this clonotype itself: This may stem from a read error, because a much larger clone lies one nucleotide away. This chain connects TRBV29-1 to TRBJ2-5; D unresolved. Germline lookup yields CDR1 SQVTM and CDR2 ANQGSEA. V was pared by 3 bases and J by 3 bases, with 14 bases between. The CDR3 is 14 amino acids. The CDR3 coding sequence is TGCAGCGTTGATATTAGTCAGCAAAAAGAGACCCAGTACTTC. This gives the protein CSVDISQQKETQYF.

This sequence joins TRBV20-1 and TRBJ2-7; 11 positions match TRBD2. The CDR3 length is 15 residues. The ends lost 2 bases at V and 0 bases at J; junction bases unmatched: 3. Germline lookup yields CDR1 DFQATT and CDR2 SNEGSKA (reference sequence). The CDR3 DNA reads as TGCAGTGCTAGACCGACTAGCGGGACCTCCTACGAGCAGTACTTC. Its protein product is CSARPTSGTSYEQYF.